This TCR beta chain is drawn from a study of shared clonotypes between healthy human individuals. As for the study in general: Three plates each covered CD4 naive and memory; CD8 naive two, CD8 memory one. Study observations and caveats: Compared with memory subsets, naive subsets generally had larger estimated richness.

J lost 5 bases, V lost 0 bases, and 12 bases had no gene match. The CDR3 loop spans 18 amino acids. The germline V gene has CDR1 SGDLS and CDR2 YYNGEE. Partitioning of CD4+ cells yielded a CD45RA+ naive subset and a CD45RA-negative memory subset. As to this clone: Antigen specificity is unknown.

Authors' analysis steps: Junction-only sequences without quality scores were provided by ImmunoSEQ, so filtering was different. This table comes from immunoSEQ multiplex PCR, and its TCRdb copy is limited to in-frame clones, with some not included. The DNA gave D and trimming, while V, J and clone size come from that table. The table shows around 990,000 clones, with roughly 80% occurring only once. The origin of this receptor is a young man in good health. Some clones in this sample may be carry-over from other donors' samples. The V call is TRBV9, the J call TRBJ2-2, with 8 bases fitting TRBD2. Sequenced material: memory CD4+ T cells from PBMCs. Sample subset: CD45RA-negative fraction. CDR3 region: CASSVGLAGGTATGELFF. DNA of the CDR3: TGTGCCAGCAGCGTAGGGCTAGCGGGCGGAACTGCAACCGGGGAGCTGTTTTTT.